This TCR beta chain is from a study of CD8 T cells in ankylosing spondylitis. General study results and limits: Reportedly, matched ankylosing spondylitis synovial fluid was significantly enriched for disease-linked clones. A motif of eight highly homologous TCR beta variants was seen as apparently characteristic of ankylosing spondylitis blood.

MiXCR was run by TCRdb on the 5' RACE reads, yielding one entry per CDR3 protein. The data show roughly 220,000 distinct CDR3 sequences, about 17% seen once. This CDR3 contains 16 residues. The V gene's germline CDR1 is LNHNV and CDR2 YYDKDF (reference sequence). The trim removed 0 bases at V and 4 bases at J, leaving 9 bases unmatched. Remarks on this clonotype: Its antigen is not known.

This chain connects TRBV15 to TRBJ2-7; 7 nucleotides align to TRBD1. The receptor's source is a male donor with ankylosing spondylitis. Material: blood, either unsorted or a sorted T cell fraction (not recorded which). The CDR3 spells CATSRDTGQFTYEQYF. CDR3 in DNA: TGTGCCACCAGCAGAGATACGGGACAGTTTACGTACGAGCAGTACTTC.